This TCR beta chain was recovered during a study of T cell repertoires in cytomegalovirus infection. Background on the study: CMV infection and matching HLA type were both indicated by public TCR beta signatures.

From the reads, TCRdb called clonotypes with MiXCR, one entry per CDR3 protein. The table shows under 250,000 distinct CDR3 sequences, with under 8.5% occurring only once. Of note for this clonotype: The antigen remains undetermined.

Findings of the study overall: CMV carriers with the relevant HLA were identified by cumulative public TCR beta family frequency. Ex vivo, HLA-C-restricted CMV-specific TCR beta clonotypes prevailed over the rest of the response.

Germline V gene lookup returns CDR1 DFQATT and CDR2 SNEGSKA (reference sequence). The V end was cut by 6 bases, the J end by 7 bases, with 9 bases between. The CDR3 covers 11 residues. The sequencing sample was made of PBMCs. The sequence came from a human donor in good health (CMV status not recorded). Some clones in this sample may be carry-over from other donors' samples. The chain employs TRBV20-1 and TRBJ1-4, with D unresolved. The CDR3 protein is CSAPLGEKLFF. The DNA of the CDR3 is TGCAGTGCGCCCCTAGGTGAAAAACTGTTTTTT.